Sequencing of this T cell receptor beta chain was carried out in a study of control samples from healthy donors and cancer patients. The junction had 4 bases not matched to a gene; V was cut back by 6 bases and J by 6 bases. Germline V gene data show CDR1 as ENHRY and CDR2 as SYGVKD. The CDR3 covers 14 residues. Repertoires were generated with immunoSEQ multiplex PCR, while TCRdb's copy carries only in-frame clones and drops some. This table holds 150,000 to 200,000 clones, 85% to 95% found once. V usage is TRBV10-3 and J usage is TRBJ1-6; TRBD1 aligns across 8 bases. Sequencing was performed on blood. This sequence originates from a man between 18 and 29 years old in good health. The CDR3 DNA reads as TGTGCCATCAGCCAGGGGGCGAGTAATTCACCCCTCCACTTT. It translates to CAISQGASNSPLHF.